Shown below are 18 T cell receptor beta chains from a single sample sequenced in a study of CD8+ T cells in alopecia areata. RNA extraction was followed by reverse transcription into cDNA, which acted as the sequencing template. Assay used: immunoSEQ multiplex PCR; TCRdb lists only in-frame clones, some missing. The table lists 150,000 to 200,000 clones, roughly 60% of them singletons, with about 4.4% in the top ten. Sample: CD4+ T cells sorted from blood. The source is a human donor in good health.

The chain couples TRBV29-1 to TRBJ2-7, with TRBD1 matching 7 bases. V dropped 7 bases and J dropped 5; count of bases not matched to a gene: 8. Germline CDR1 is SQVTM and CDR2 is ANQGSEA. This CDR3 is built from 12 residues. CDR3 sequence: CSGRLGGHEQYF. For the CDR3, the DNA is TGCAGCGGCCGCTTAGGGGGCCACGAGCAGTACTTC.

This clone was seen a few times. The chain is built from TRBV7-9 and TRBJ2-5; 9 bases are shared with TRBD1. This CDR3 is 13 amino acids long. The germline V gene has CDR1 SEHNR and CDR2 FQNEAQ (reference sequence). The ends lost 4 bases at V and 3 bases at J; junction bases unmatched: 0. The DNA for the CDR3 is TGTGCCAGCAGCTGGGACAGGGAAGAGACCCAGTACTTC. Translated, it gives CASSWDREETQYF.

The chain recombines TRBV5-1 with TRBJ1-5; D possibly corresponds to TRBD1 (5 bases). V dropped 2 bases and J dropped 6 bases, with 12 bases sitting between them. Looked up from germline, CDR1 is SGHRS and CDR2 is YFSETQ. The CDR3 length is 14 residues. CDR3 nucleotides: TGCGCCAGCAGCTTTAGGGGAGGCGGTCAGCCCCAGCATTTT. Translation: CASSFRGGGQPQHF.

The genes are TRBV5-1 and TRBJ2-1, with D maybe TRBD2 (6 bases). The ends were cut back, 1 base at V and 6 bases at J, with 14 bases in the middle. Germline V gene sequence: CDR1 SGHRS, CDR2 YFSETQ. The CDR3 has 15 amino acids. CDR3 coding DNA: TGCGCCAGCAGCTTGTCGCTCGGGGGATCCAATGAGCAGTTCTTC. It translates to CASSLSLGGSNEQFF. The whole variable domain, remainder taken from reference TRBV5-1 and TRBJ2-1, is KAGVTQTPRYLIKTRGQQVTLSCSPISGHRSVSWYQQTPGQGLQFLFEYFSETQRNKGNFPGRFSGRQFSNSRSEMNVSTLELGDSALYLCASSLSLGGSNEQFFGPGTRLTVL.

The rearrangement uses TRBV28 and TRBJ1-2; tentative D call: TRBD1 (5 bases). V was shortened by 5 bases and J by 4 bases, with 17 bases between the two germline ends. The length of the CDR3 is 15 residues. The germline gives CDR1 MDHEN, CDR2 SYDVKM. The CDR3 is CASSPRGRTLYGYTF. Written as DNA, the CDR3 is TGTGCCAGCAGTCCCCGGGGCAGGACCCTCTATGGCTACACCTTC.

Only a few counts were recorded for this clone. The chain employs TRBV27 and TRBJ2-7; 9 bases fit TRBD2. The CDR3 sequence is 14 residues long. The V segment lost 2 bases and the J segment 2 bases; nucleotides outside the gene matches: 1. The germline CDR1 and CDR2 sequences are MNHEY and SMNVEV (reference sequence). CDR3 in DNA: TGTGCCAGCAGTTTAGCGGGAGGGCCCTACGAGCAGTACTTC. This codes for CASSLAGGPYEQYF.

The chain links TRBV5-4 to TRBJ2-3, with TRBD2 matching over 10 bases. Germline V gene lookup returns CDR1 SGHNT and CDR2 YYREEE (reference sequence). Losses at the gene ends were 4 bases for V and 1 base for J; bases not matched to a gene: 15. The CDR3 is 19 amino acids. The CDR3 DNA follows: TGTGCCAGCAGCAGGGAGTTAAGGACTAGCGGAGCCCGCACAGATACGCAGTATTTT. Amino acid sequence: CASSRELRTSGARTDTQYF.

This chain connects TRBV25-1 to TRBJ1-5, with a possible D match to TRBD1 (6 bases). The ends were cut back, 11 bases at V and 2 bases at J, with 16 bases in the middle. There are 14 residues in the CDR3. In germline, CDR1 is MGHDK, CDR2 SYGVNS. DNA for the CDR3: TGTGCCGGACTTGGGGGGCTCGGCAATCAGCCCCAGCATTTT. It yields the protein CAGLGGLGNQPQHF.

This rearrangement joins TRBV7-6 to TRBJ1-1; no clear D gene. V lost 0 bases and J 4 bases, leaving 9 bases between the germline ends. Per germline, CDR1 SGHVS and CDR2 FNYEAQ. CDR3 length equals 14 residues. The CDR3 protein is CASSLAAGGTEAFF. CDR3 nucleotides: TGTGCCAGCAGCTTAGCGGCGGGAGGCACTGAAGCTTTCTTT.

The rearrangement joins TRBV6-5 to TRBJ1-2, with a tentative D call TRBD1 (6 bases). Germline V gene lookup returns CDR1 MNHEY and CDR2 SVGAGI. This CDR3 spans 12 amino acids. V was pared by 5 bases and J by 8 bases, with 12 bases between. In DNA, the CDR3 is TGTGCCAGCAGTAAACAGGGAGCCGGCTACACCTTC. It specifies CASSKQGAGYTF.

This chain's CDR3 is CASSQDRGGYTF. Here the CDR3 DNA reads TGTGCCAGCAGCCAAGATCGTGGTGGCTACACCTTC. The V call is TRBV4-2, the J call TRBJ1-2; D not resolved. Germline CDR1 is LGHNA and CDR2 is YNFKEQ. Trimming stripped 0 bases from V and 7 bases from J, with 6 bases between. The CDR3 runs to 12 residues.

The chain joins TRBV10-3 to TRBJ2-7; the match to TRBD2 covers 7 bases. CDR1 is ENHRY and CDR2 is SYGVKD in the germline V gene. The CDR3 loop spans 13 amino acids. Germline trimming cut 7 bases from V and 3 bases from J; bases unmatched to any gene: 6. The CDR3 DNA sequence: TGTGCCATCAAGGGGCTAGCGGACTACGAGCAGTACTTC. This gives the protein CAIKGLADYEQYF.

About this clone itself: The junction does not match germline at one end; this may be a read error. The chain joins TRBV2 to TRBJ2-4; D gene unclear. This CDR3 comprises 15 residues. Germline V CDR1 and CDR2: SNHLY, FYNNEI. The CDR3 DNA is TGTGCCAGCAGCGCTCAAGACTTAGCCAAAGACATTCAGTACTTC. It is translated as CASSAQDLAKDIQYF.

The chain employs TRBV30 and TRBJ1-2; TRBD1 aligns across 7 bases. The CDR3 contains 15 residues. Germline assignment: CDR1 GTSNPN and CDR2 SVGIG (reference sequence). Germline trimming cut 1 base from V and 4 bases from J; bases unmatched to any gene: 9. DNA for the CDR3: TGTGCCTGGAGTGGGGGACAGAAACACCTCTATGGCTACACCTTC. Protein product: CAWSGGQKHLYGYTF. The variable domain in full, with the rest retrieved from reference TRBV30 and TRBJ1-2, is SQTIHQWPATLVQPVGSPLSLECTVEGTSNPNLYWYRQAAGRGLQLLFYSVGIGQISSEVPQNLSASRPQDRQFILSSKKLLLSDSGFYLCAWSGGQKHLYGYTFGSGTRLTVV.

The rearrangement links TRBV14 to TRBJ1-2, with D tentatively TRBD1 (6 bases). This CDR3 has 14 residues. Germline V gene sequence: CDR1 SGHDN, CDR2 FVKESK. V lost 0 bases to trimming and J lost 8 bases, with 13 bases between them. The CDR3 nucleotides are TGTGCCAGCAGCCAAGATCTAAGGGGACAAGGCTACACCTTC. It encodes CASSQDLRGQGYTF. The variable domain in full, with the rest retrieved from reference TRBV14 and TRBJ1-2, is EAGVTQFPSHSVIEKGQTVTLRCDPISGHDNLYWYRRVMGKEIKFLLHFVKESKQDESGMPNNRFLAERTGGTYSTLKVQPAELEDSGVYFCASSQDLRGQGYTFGSGTRLTVV.

The chain has TRBV2 and TRBJ1-2; possibly TRBD1 for D (6 bases). V shed 11 bases and J shed 4 bases, with 14 bases lying between them. The CDR3 is made up of 12 amino acids. The germline V gene has CDR1 SNHLY and CDR2 FYNNEI. CDR3 sequence (DNA): TGTGCCCTAACGGGGACAACCTATGGCTACACCTTC. This encodes CALTGTTYGYTF.

The rearrangement joins TRBV5-1 to TRBJ1-2; D is undetermined. The germline CDR1 and CDR2 sequences are SGHRS and YFSETQ. Trimming removed 5 bases at V and 2 bases at J, with 7 bases between. CDR3 length: 12 amino acids. The CDR3 loop is CASRTENYGYTF. CDR3 sequence (DNA): TGCGCCAGCAGAACAGAGAACTATGGCTACACCTTC.

The gene calls are TRBV6-1 and TRBJ2-5, with unresolved D. Germline CDR1 and CDR2: MNHNS and SASEGT. This CDR3 contains 11 residues. Trimming took off 5 bases at V and 4 bases at J, with 5 bases between the two ends. The CDR3 DNA is TGTGCCAGCAGTCCTAGAGAGACCCAGTACTTC. Its protein product is CASSPRETQYF.